Here is one T cell receptor (beta chain) with its context. CDR1 and CDR2 (germline): SGHTA, FQGNSA. Trimming at V came to 5 bases and at J to 8 bases, leaving 11 bases not matched to a gene. CDR3 length: 14 residues. The method was immunoSEQ multiplex PCR; TCRdb's version includes in-frame clones alone and lacks a portion of them. The sample has 300,000 to 400,000 clones; roughly 87% are singletons. The data were taken from a study of blood T cell repertoires in COVID-19. This TCR was recovered from a man younger than 40 with COVID-19, enrolled during active disease. This chain connects TRBV7-2 to TRBJ2-7, with 8 bases fitting TRBD2. The sample consisted of peripheral blood. The CDR3 spells CASSQIVAGSKQYF. In DNA form, the CDR3 reads TGTGCCAGCAGCCAGATTGTAGCGGGGTCCAAGCAGTACTTC.